Listed here are 26 T cell receptor beta chains from one sample, sequenced in a study of T cell clonality in common variable immunodeficiency (dated by TCRdb to 2013 to 2016). Receptor libraries were prepared by the immunoSEQ multiplex PCR assay. Drawn from immuneACCESS, this table holds only the in-frame rearrangements with V and J called that TCRdb kept. Clones are partly lost; checked studies trace under half to an unresolved V gene and leave the rest unexplained. The table records about 45,000 clones for this sample, and not one of them appears only once. Jointly, the top ten make up about 0.66% of the sample. The sequenced sample was peripheral blood mononuclear cells. Source of these receptors: a person between 18 and 75 years old in good health.

This clone has at least ten counts. From the germline J gene comes the end of the CDR3, since the read stops 3 residues before it. The chain links TRBV19 to TRBJ1-1, with no clear D. Germline CDR1 is LNHDA and CDR2 is SQIVND (reference sequence). V shed 1 base and J shed 2 bases, with 5 bases lying between them. CDR3 length equals 13 residues. The CDR3 bases that were read are TGTGCCAGTAGTATAGGAGGTAACACTGAA. Translation: CASSIGGNTE. The whole CDR3 sequence reads CASSIGGNTEAFF. The full variable domain, rest sourced from reference TRBV19 and TRBJ1-1, is DGGITQSPKYLFRKEGQNVTLSCEQNLNHDAMYWYRQDPGQGLRLIYYSQIVNDFQKGDIAEGYSVSREKKESFPLTVTSAQKNPTAFYLCASSIGGNTEAFFGQGTRLTVV.

Many counts were recorded for this clone. The read is 3 residues too short to cover the CDR3 end, so that end is filled in from the germline J gene. The chain employs TRBV7-3 and TRBJ2-2, with 8 bases that match TRBD1. Germline CDR1 SGHTA, CDR2 FQGTGA. V gave up 5 bases and J gave up 4 bases; unmatched junction bases: 9. The CDR3 is 16 amino acids. CDR3 protein: CASSPTTGAGTGELFF. The covered CDR3 bases are TGTGCCAGCAGCCCCACGACAGGGGCGGGCACCGGGGAG.

This clone showed up many times. The missing CDR3 end, 3 residues past where the read stops, is filled in from the germline J gene. V gene TRBV2 combines with J gene TRBJ1-5; D unclear. The CDR3 runs 13 residues. Germline V CDR1 and CDR2: SNHLY, FYNNEI. Trimming took off 3 bases at V and 7 bases at J, with 10 bases between the two ends. CDR3 DNA, as far as it was read: TGTGCCAGCAGTGAGGTTTACTTCCAGCCC. Translating it yields CASSEVYFQP. The CDR3 reads in full as CASSEVYFQPQHF.

This clone was counted ten times or more. The DNA read from the CDR3 is TGTGCCAGTAGTAGGGCGGACAGGGGGCCAGACGAG. Its protein product is CASSRADRGPDE. The full CDR3 protein reads CASSRADRGPDEQYF. The chain joins TRBV19 to TRBJ2-7; 11 bases agree with TRBD1. Read sequence stops 3 residues before the CDR3 end, and the germline J gene provides the missing end. Germline trimming cut 4 bases from V and 5 bases from J; bases unmatched to any gene: 7. This CDR3 region has 15 residues. Germline V gene sequence: CDR1 LNHDA, CDR2 SQIVND (reference sequence). The variable domain in full, completed from reference TRBV19 and TRBJ2-7, reads DGGITQSPKYLFRKEGQNVTLSCEQNLNHDAMYWYRQDPGQGLRLIYYSQIVNDFQKGDIAEGYSVSREKKESFPLTVTSAQKNPTAFYLCASSRADRGPDEQYFGPGTRLTVT.

This clone appeared many times. The CDR3 end lies 3 residues beyond the end of the read and is filled in from the germline J gene. The gene calls are TRBV5-8 and TRBJ1-6; D is unresolved. The germline gives CDR1 SGHTS, CDR2 YDEGEE. The CDR3 has 13 residues. Between the trimmed V and J ends, which lost 5 bases and 4 bases, there was a span of 7 bases. CDR3 sequence: CASSLPYNSPLHF. The covered CDR3 bases are TGTGCCAGCAGTTTGCCATATAATTCACCC.

This clone was observed many times. The read gets to within 3 residues of the CDR3 end, and the germline J gene fills in the rest. V and J are TRBV14 and TRBJ2-3, with a tentative D call TRBD2 (5 bases). The CDR3 covers 14 residues. From germline, CDR1 is SGHDN and CDR2 FVKESK. Trimming took 4 bases from V and 7 from J, leaving 15 bases between them. The CDR3 bases that were read are TGTGCCAGCAGCCCCCGACTAACGGACCATACG. Translating it yields CASSPRLTDHT. Given in full, the CDR3 is CASSPRLTDHTQYF.

This clone was seen at least ten times. The CDR3 is cut off 3 residues early in the read; its end comes from the germline J gene. This chain links TRBV14 with TRBJ2-7; TRBD2 agrees at 8 bases. CDR1 is SGHDN, CDR2 FVKESK, per germline. This CDR3 has 14 amino acids. The V gene end was trimmed by 1 base and the J gene end by 3 bases; junction bases not matched to a gene: 2. Incomplete CDR3 DNA: TGTGCCAGCAGCCAAGCGGGGGGGTACTACGAG. Translation gives CASSQAGGYYE. The full CDR3 protein is CASSQAGGYYEQYF.

As concerns this clone: The CDR3 end is not reached by the read, which stops 3 residues before it; the germline J gene fills it in. The gene calls are TRBV30 and TRBJ2-4; 7 bases are shared with TRBD2. CDR1 is GTSNPN and CDR2 is SVGIG in the germline V gene (reference sequence). The CDR3 totals 15 residues. The sequenced part of the CDR3 DNA is TGTGCCTGGAGTCCGGTAGGAGGGACTAACTATGGT. Protein sequence: CAWSPVGGTNYG. The entire CDR3 protein reads CAWSPVGGTNYGQYF.

There are many counts of this clone. The chain's CDR3 is CSARDRAKSSYEQYF. CDR3 DNA, as far as it was read: TGCAGTGCTAGAGATAGAGCGAAAAGCTCCTACGAG. The chain has TRBV20-1 and TRBJ2-7; D call uncertain. The DNA ends 3 residues before the CDR3 does, and the rest of the CDR3 is filled in from the germline J gene. V lost 0 bases and J 0 bases, leaving 12 bases between the germline ends. The CDR3 is made up of 15 amino acids. Looked up from germline, CDR1 is DFQATT and CDR2 is SNEGSKA (reference sequence).

This clone was seen many times. The read terminates 3 residues ahead of where the CDR3 ends, so the germline J gene completes it. The genes are TRBV11-3 and TRBJ2-1; perhaps TRBD2 as D (5 bases). The V end lost 3 bases, the J end lost 7 bases, and 16 bases lay between the germline ends. This CDR3 spans 15 amino acids. Germline CDR1 is SGHNT and CDR2 is YENEEA. The sequenced part of the CDR3 DNA is TGTGCCAGCAGCTTTAGAAGCGGAATGGGGAATGAG. This gives the protein CASSFRSGMGNE. The CDR3, in full, reads CASSFRSGMGNEQFF.

This clone was detected ten times or more. The sequenced fragment ends 3 residues before the CDR3 boundary, so the rest is inferred from the germline J gene. The chain combines TRBV12-3 or TRBV12-4 with TRBJ2-3; 7 nucleotides line up with TRBD2. V trimming: 3 bases; J trimming: 1 base; junction bases outside the gene matches: 4. This CDR3 contains 15 residues. This chain's CDR3 is CASSFSSGGTDTQYF. CDR3 bases read: TGTGCCAGCAGTTTCTCTAGCGGAGGCACAGATACG.

This clone was counted many times. The CDR3 end is not reached by the read, which stops 3 residues before it; the germline J gene fills it in. The rearrangement uses TRBV5-4 and TRBJ2-2; 7 nucleotides align to TRBD1. J lost 5 bases, V lost 0 bases, and 4 bases had no gene match. CDR1 SGHNT and CDR2 YYREEE come from the germline V gene (reference sequence). CDR3 size: 15 residues. The CDR3 spells CASSLGQGVTGELFF. Incomplete CDR3 DNA: TGTGCCAGCAGCTTGGGACAGGGTGTGACCGGGGAG.

This clone occurred many times. The read ends 3 residues before the CDR3 terminus; that terminus is restored from the germline J gene. V gene TRBV6-2 or TRBV6-3 combines with J gene TRBJ1-5; a weak D match, TRBD1 (6 bases). Germline CDR1 reads MNHEY; CDR2 reads SVGEGT. Trimming removed 6 bases at V and 4 bases at J, with 16 bases between. The CDR3 extends over 15 amino acids. The CDR3 protein is CASRLQGHINQPQHF. The sequenced part of the CDR3 DNA is TGTGCCAGCAGGCTACAGGGACATATTAATCAGCCC.

This clone was found many times. The read ends 3 residues shy of where the CDR3 ends; the end is completed using the germline J gene. The chain employs TRBV6-2 or TRBV6-3 and TRBJ2-1; TRBD2 aligns across 14 bases. Trimming at V came to 5 bases and at J to 6 bases, leaving 9 bases not matched to a gene. This CDR3 contains 17 residues. CDR1 is MNHEY and CDR2 is SVGEGT in the germline V gene. The DNA read from the CDR3 is TGTGCCAGCAGTAGGACTAGCGGGGGGTCCCAAGGCAATGAG. Protein sequence: CASSRTSGGSQGNE. The whole CDR3 sequence reads CASSRTSGGSQGNEQFF.

This clone showed up many times. Read coverage stops 3 residues before the CDR3 terminus; the germline J gene supplies the remainder. This chain connects TRBV2 to TRBJ2-1; D call uncertain. The CDR3 spans 13 residues. The V and J ends lost 6 bases and 8 bases respectively, with 14 bases between them. Germline CDR1 and CDR2: SNHLY and FYNNEI. The covered CDR3 bases are TGTGCCAGCAGACAAACCAGGTGGGATGAG. Its protein product is CASRQTRWDE. The entire CDR3 protein reads CASRQTRWDEQFF.

Ten or more counts support this clone. The read is 3 residues too short to cover the CDR3 end, so that end is filled in from the germline J gene. This chain connects TRBV5-1 to TRBJ2-5; 8 nucleotides line up with TRBD1. Germline assignment: CDR1 SGHRS and CDR2 YFSETQ. The CDR3 runs to 15 residues. After removal of 3 bases from V and 3 bases from J, the junction contained 7 bases not matched to a gene. Incomplete CDR3 DNA: TGCGCCAGCAGCTCCTTGACAGGGGCAAAAGAGACC. Its translation is CASSSLTGAKET. The whole CDR3 reads CASSSLTGAKETQYF.

Ten or more counts support this clone. Coverage ceases 3 residues before the CDR3 finishes, and the germline J gene fills in the end. The J gene is TRBJ1-5, the V gene TRBV9, with D hard to call. From germline, CDR1 is SGDLS and CDR2 YYNGEE. There are 15 residues in the CDR3. V shed 5 bases and J shed 3 bases, with 15 bases lying between them. Partial CDR3 DNA: TGTGCCAGCAGTCTCGACACCGGAATCAATCAGCCC. This gives the protein CASSLDTGINQP. In full, the CDR3 reads CASSLDTGINQPQHF.

This clone was seen repeatedly, ten times or more. The DNA ends 3 residues before the CDR3 does, and the rest of the CDR3 is filled in from the germline J gene. The genes are TRBV7-9 and TRBJ2-5; possibly TRBD1 for D (5 bases). From germline, CDR1 is SEHNR and CDR2 FQNEAQ (reference sequence). The CDR3 is 13 amino acids. V was cut by 5 bases and J by 5 bases, with 12 bases left in between. The CDR3 region is CASSQPRQETQYF. CDR3 DNA, as far as it was read: TGTGCCAGCAGCCAGCCAAGACAGGAGACC.

At least ten counts were recorded for this clone. The CDR3 goes on 3 residues after the read ends, and that part is filled in from the germline J gene. The rearrangement uses TRBV7-3 and TRBJ1-2, with 8 bases lining up with TRBD1. The ends lost 5 bases at V and 4 bases at J; junction bases unmatched: 6. Germline V gene data show CDR1 as SGHTA and CDR2 as FQGTGA. This CDR3 has 14 amino acids. This CDR3 reads CASSHAGGGYGYTF. The DNA read from the CDR3 is TGTGCCAGCAGCCACGCAGGGGGCGGCTATGGC.

This clone came up many times. Sequencing ends 3 residues short of the CDR3 end; the germline J gene provides the rest. V is TRBV7-9 and J is TRBJ2-5; 7 positions agree with TRBD2. CDR1 is SEHNR, CDR2 FQNEAQ, per germline (reference sequence). This CDR3 contains 14 residues. The V and J ends lost 1 base and 2 bases, in that order; junction bases with no gene match: 1. CDR3 sequence: CASSLVRGQETQYF. The sequenced part of the CDR3 DNA is TGTGCCAGCAGCTTAGTGCGGGGGCAAGAGACC.

This clone came up a few times. The read comes to an end 3 residues before the CDR3 does, leaving the germline J gene to fill in the end. The V gene is TRBV7-9, the J gene TRBJ2-4, with 7 positions matching TRBD1. Germline V gives CDR1 SEHNR, CDR2 FQNEAQ (reference sequence). The CDR3 consists of 15 residues. CDR3 bases read: TGTGCCAGCAGCTCTGGGGACAGATCTAACTATGGT. This codes for CASSSGDRSNYG. The whole CDR3 sequence is CASSSGDRSNYGQYF.

The table lists this clone with many counts. The sequence runs out 3 residues before the end of the CDR3; the remainder is reconstructed from the germline J gene. The rearrangement joins TRBV6-2 or TRBV6-3 to TRBJ2-3; TRBD2 agrees at 8 bases. Germline CDR1 and CDR2: MNHEY and SVGEGT. CDR3 size: 15 residues. The V segment lost 2 bases and the J segment 4 bases; nucleotides outside the gene matches: 5. The CDR3 here is CASSYTRGASDTQYF. CDR3 bases read: TGTGCCAGCAGTTACACGCGGGGGGCTTCAGATACG.

In the case of this clone: From the germline J gene comes the end of the CDR3, since the read stops 3 residues before it. The chain couples TRBV7-6 to TRBJ1-1; D unclear. This CDR3 has 15 residues. Germline lookup yields CDR1 SGHVS and CDR2 FNYEAQ. The sequenced part of the CDR3 DNA is TGTGCCAGCAGCCAACTAGCTACCTTTACAGATACG. Protein sequence: CASSQLATFTDT. The whole CDR3 region reads CASSQLATFTDTAFF.

This clone was observed at least ten times. The CDR3 is cut off 3 residues early in the read; its end comes from the germline J gene. V usage is TRBV9 and J usage is TRBJ2-1, with 7 nucleotides matching TRBD2. Per germline, CDR1 SGDLS and CDR2 YYNGEE. Losses at the gene ends were 0 bases for V and 3 bases for J; bases not matched to a gene: 3. This CDR3 region has 15 residues. The CDR3 is CASSVGLADYNEQFF. The part of the CDR3 DNA that was read is TGTGCCAGCAGCGTAGGGCTAGCGGACTACAATGAG.

This clone was seen at least ten times. CDR3: CAISEGGGEQFF. Incomplete CDR3 DNA: TGTGCCATCAGTGAGGGCGGGGGTGAG. The chain joins TRBV10-3 to TRBJ2-1, with 7 bases lining up with TRBD2. The read ends 3 residues shy of where the CDR3 ends; the end is completed using the germline J gene. V lost 2 bases and J lost 9; bases outside the gene matches: 1. This CDR3 region has 12 residues. From germline, CDR1 is ENHRY and CDR2 SYGVKD.

This clone was counted at least ten times. Sequencing ends 3 residues short of the CDR3 end; the germline J gene provides the rest. The gene calls are TRBV4-1 and TRBJ2-7; D not certain. Per germline, CDR1 MGHRA and CDR2 YSYEKL. This CDR3 has 14 residues. Trimming took 0 bases from V and 2 from J, leaving 8 bases between them. The CDR3 bases that were read are TGCGCCAGCAGCCAAGAAGAGTACACCTACGAG. Amino acids: CASSQEEYTYE. In full, the CDR3 reads CASSQEEYTYEQYF.